These 26 T cell receptor beta chains were sequenced from one sample in a study of T-cell reconstitution after alpha-beta-depleted transplantation in children. Unique molecular identifiers were used to barcode this TCRbeta library. TCRdb reprocessed the PCR reads via MiXCR and lists one record per CDR3 protein. In the table there are more than 85,000 distinct CDR3 sequences, approximately 10% of which are singletons. Sample: PBMCs from the stem cell graft donor, taken from the stem cell graft. The receptor source for this set is a human donor who donated a stem cell graft to a child with acute lymphoblastic leukemia.

With respect to this clonotype: A much larger clone lies one base from this, so it may be a read error. The genes are TRBV7-3 and TRBJ2-5; D perhaps matches TRBD2 (6 bases). CDR3 length equals 13 residues. Germline V lookup: CDR1 SGHTA, CDR2 FQGTGA. The CDR3 loop is CATSFSGLETQYF. CDR3 DNA sequence: TGTGCCACCAGCTTTAGCGGACTAGAGACCCAGTACTTC.

This clonotype was observed at least ten times. J is TRBJ2-7 and V is TRBV12-3 or TRBV12-4, with a weak D call TRBD2 (6 bases). Trimming removed 6 bases at V and 9 bases at J, with 12 bases between. The CDR3 spans 11 residues. The CDR3 sequence: CASSSQGGQYF. The CDR3 DNA follows: TGTGCCAGCAGCTCGCAGGGAGGGCAGTACTTC.

This clonotype was detected many times. The chain carries TRBV28 and TRBJ2-1; the D gene is possibly TRBD2 (8 bases). Germline assignment: CDR1 MDHEN and CDR2 SYDVKM. CDR3 size: 19 residues. Trimming shortened V by 4 bases and J by 3 bases, and 25 bases separated the two germline ends. CDR3: CASSSSQGGLAGIYNEQFF. The CDR3 bases are TGTGCCAGCAGTTCCTCCCAGGGGGGCCTAGCGGGTATCTACAATGAGCAGTTCTTC. Drawing the rest from reference TRBV28 and TRBJ2-1, the complete variable domain is DVKVTQSSRYLVKRTGEKVFLECVQDMDHENMFWYRQDPGLGLRLIYFSYDVKMKEKGDIPEGYSVSREKKERFSLILESASTNQTSMYLCASSSSQGGLAGIYNEQFFGPGTRLTVL.

The sample holds many counts of this clonotype. The rearrangement uses TRBV12-3 or TRBV12-4 and TRBJ2-6; 10 bases fit TRBD1. CDR3 length equals 17 residues. Losses at the gene ends were 6 bases for V and 3 bases for J; bases not matched to a gene: 8. The CDR3 DNA is TGTGCCAGCAGCCGCGCGACAGGGGGCGGTGGGGCCAACGTCCTGACTTTC. Translation: CASSRATGGGGANVLTF.

About this clonotype: Since a much larger clone is just one base distant, this may be a read error. The rearrangement links TRBV25-1 to TRBJ1-1; no clear D gene. V was shortened by 4 bases and J by 6 bases, with 9 bases between the two germline ends. CDR1 is MGHDK, CDR2 SYGVNS, per germline. This CDR3 spans 12 amino acids. This CDR3 reads CASSGGAAEAFF. Here the CDR3 DNA reads TGTGCCAGCAGTGGAGGAGCGGCTGAAGCTTTCTTT.

This clonotype was seen many times. The chain's CDR3 is CASSLPGGRSNEQFF. Written as DNA, the CDR3 is TGCGCCAGCAGCTTGCCTGGAGGGAGAAGTAATGAGCAGTTCTTC. The V call is TRBV5-1, the J call TRBJ2-1; D possibly corresponds to TRBD2 (6 bases). The CDR3 length is 15 residues. V lost 1 base and J lost 7, with 15 bases in between. Germline CDR1 and CDR2: SGHRS and YFSETQ.

This clonotype turned up a few times. The chain recombines TRBV20-1 with TRBJ1-6, with D unclear. Per germline, CDR1 DFQATT and CDR2 SNEGSKA (reference sequence). CDR3 size: 16 residues. Trimming shortened V by 2 bases and J by 0 bases, and 11 bases separated the two germline ends. CDR3 residues: CSARSEPSSYNSPLHF. As DNA, the CDR3 is TGCAGTGCTAGATCTGAGCCGAGCTCCTATAATTCACCCCTCCACTTT.

This clonotype was counted ten times or more. This rearrangement joins TRBV5-1 to TRBJ1-2, with D perhaps matching TRBD1 (6 bases). The CDR3 spans 16 residues. Germline CDR1 is SGHRS and CDR2 is YFSETQ. Trimming left V 1 base short and J 1 base short, with 14 bases between. CDR3: CASSLYVRTDNYGYTF. For the CDR3, the DNA is TGCGCCAGCAGCTTGTATGTCAGGACAGATAACTATGGCTACACCTTC. Filled out from reference TRBV5-1 and TRBJ1-2, the complete variable domain reads KAGVTQTPRYLIKTRGQQVTLSCSPISGHRSVSWYQQTPGQGLQFLFEYFSETQRNKGNFPGRFSGRQFSNSRSEMNVSTLELGDSALYLCASSLYVRTDNYGYTFGSGTRLTVV.

In its sample, this clonotype was seen many times. This rearrangement joins TRBV18 to TRBJ2-2; possibly TRBD2 for D (6 bases). V was pared by 0 bases and J by 1 base, with 6 bases between. This CDR3 region has 15 residues. Germline V CDR1 and CDR2: KGHSH, LQKENI. CDR3 DNA sequence: TGTGCCAGCTCACCACCGCGGGGGAACACCGGGGAGCTGTTTTTT. As protein: CASSPPRGNTGELFF.

This clonotype was seen repeatedly, ten times or more. V usage is TRBV20-1 and J usage is TRBJ2-3, with D uncertain. This CDR3 has 14 amino acids. Germline loops: CDR1 DFQATT, CDR2 SNEGSKA (reference sequence). Trimming stripped 6 bases from V and 2 bases from J, with 15 bases between. The CDR3 coding sequence is TGCAGTGCCGTGATTGTACTCTTCACAGATACGCAGTATTTT. This sequence encodes CSAVIVLFTDTQYF.

This clonotype was observed many times. The chain combines TRBV20-1 with TRBJ1-2; D remains ambiguous. The CDR3 contains 14 residues. V lost 3 bases, J lost 0 bases, and 11 bases lay in between. The V gene's germline CDR1 is DFQATT and CDR2 SNEGSKA (reference sequence). The CDR3 reads CSARDPSANYGYTF. The CDR3 nucleotides read TGCAGTGCTAGGGATCCCTCCGCTAACTATGGCTACACCTTC.

The rearrangement links TRBV7-6 to TRBJ2-7; D uncertain. The CDR3 extends over 14 amino acids. V gave up 0 bases and J gave up 4 bases, with 10 bases separating them. Per germline, CDR1 SGHVS and CDR2 FNYEAQ. In DNA form, the CDR3 reads TGTGCCAGCAGCTTAGCAGGGTCTGGATACGAGCAGTACTTC. This codes for CASSLAGSGYEQYF.

This clonotype appeared many times. The chain carries TRBV6-5 and TRBJ1-6; no definite D call. The CDR3 sequence is 16 residues long. Germline lookup yields CDR1 MNHEY and CDR2 SVGAGI. The V and J ends lost 5 bases and 1 base respectively, with 12 bases between them. The CDR3 DNA sequence: TGTGCCAGCAGTAGAGTTCGGAGGTCCTATAATTCACCCCTCCACTTT. Translated, it gives CASSRVRRSYNSPLHF.

This clonotype was found many times. This chain connects TRBV5-1 to TRBJ2-5; TRBD1 is a possible D gene (5 bases). Germline V CDR1 and CDR2: SGHRS, YFSETQ. This CDR3 contains 13 residues. V was cut by 7 bases and J by 0 bases, with 10 bases left in between. The CDR3 DNA reads as TGCGCCAGCGGTAGCAGGGACCAAGAGACCCAGTACTTC. Translating gives CASGSRDQETQYF.

This clonotype came up many times. This chain uses TRBV5-1 with TRBJ1-5; perhaps TRBD1 as D (5 bases). This CDR3 region has 14 residues. In germline, CDR1 is SGHRS, CDR2 YFSETQ. V lost 0 bases to trimming and J lost 5 bases, with 9 bases between them. CDR3 DNA: TGCGCCAGCAGCTTGGCCGGGGGATATCAGCCCCAGCATTTT. Its translation: CASSLAGGYQPQHF.

This clonotype occurred many times. This chain joins TRBV12-3 or TRBV12-4 and TRBJ1-5; TRBD1 might be the D (5 bases). V lost 5 bases and J lost 2, with 13 bases in between. The CDR3 covers 15 residues. CDR3 DNA: TGTGCCAGCAGTCCCGGGCGGGGCCGCAATCAGCCCCAGCATTTT. Amino acids: CASSPGRGRNQPQHF.

This clonotype was seen many times. The genes are TRBV25-1 and TRBJ2-5; a possible D gene is TRBD2 (5 bases). The CDR3 consists of 14 residues. From germline, CDR1 is MGHDK and CDR2 SYGVNS. Trimming took 1 base from V and 5 from J, leaving 11 bases between them. The CDR3 region is CASSEFVGGETQYF. Here the CDR3 DNA reads TGTGCCAGCAGTGAATTCGTGGGCGGGGAGACCCAGTACTTC.

This clonotype was detected many times. V gene TRBV20-1 combines with J gene TRBJ2-2; 11 bases are a match to TRBD2. Germline CDR1 DFQATT, CDR2 SNEGSKA (reference sequence). V lost 2 bases, J lost 3 bases, and 2 bases stayed unmatched. This CDR3 comprises 15 residues. CDR3: CSARYSGRDTGELFF. In DNA, the CDR3 is TGCAGTGCTAGATATAGCGGGAGGGACACCGGGGAGCTGTTTTTT.

At least ten counts were recorded for this clonotype. J is TRBJ2-1 and V is TRBV24-1; the D is unclear. V was pared by 0 bases and J by 2 bases, with 7 bases between. Germline CDR1 KGHDR, CDR2 SFDVKD. The CDR3 consists of 15 residues. This chain's CDR3 is CATSDLGVPYNEQFF. As DNA, the CDR3 is TGTGCCACCAGTGATTTGGGGGTTCCCTACAATGAGCAGTTCTTC.

The V call is TRBV6-4, the J call TRBJ2-1; D is tentatively TRBD1 or TRBD2 (6 bases each). Trimming took 1 base from V and 6 from J, leaving 13 bases between them. The CDR3 totals 15 residues. Germline V gene data show CDR1 as MRHNA and CDR2 as SNTAGT. The CDR3 here is CASSDYGGQPNEQFF. The CDR3 DNA is TGTGCCAGCAGTGACTACGGGGGACAACCCAATGAGCAGTTCTTC.

The table lists this clonotype with many counts. J is TRBJ2-3 and V is TRBV4-1; TRBD1 aligns across 7 bases. Unmatched junction bases numbered 11, after V lost 4 bases and J lost 7 bases. Germline V lookup: CDR1 MGHRA, CDR2 YSYEKL. CDR3 length equals 15 residues. The CDR3 DNA reads TGCGCCAGCAGCCCCCACAGGGGAGTTGATCATACGCAGTATTTT. This encodes CASSPHRGVDHTQYF.

This clonotype was detected ten times or more. The J gene is TRBJ2-7, the V gene TRBV27; tentative D call: TRBD1 (6 bases). From germline, CDR1 is MNHEY and CDR2 SMNVEV (reference sequence). V was cut by 4 bases and J by 5 bases, with 12 bases left in between. The CDR3 runs to 13 residues. The CDR3 sequence is CASSYRAIDEQYF. The CDR3 DNA reads TGTGCCAGCAGTTACAGGGCTATCGACGAGCAGTACTTC.

Ten or more counts support this clonotype. The chain employs TRBV12-3 or TRBV12-4 and TRBJ2-1; D is perhaps TRBD1 (6 bases). CDR3 length equals 18 residues. Trimming left V 11 bases short and J 0 bases short, with 26 bases between. For the CDR3, the DNA is TGTGCCTCCAGTCTGGGCAGGGGCCAAAGCTTCTCCTACAATGAGCAGTTCTTC. Its translation is CASSLGRGQSFSYNEQFF.

This clonotype was picked up many times. The chain recombines TRBV7-8 with TRBJ1-5; 10 nucleotides align to TRBD1. Per germline, CDR1 SGHVS and CDR2 FQNEAQ. This CDR3 has 15 amino acids. V was clipped by 5 bases and J by 6 bases; unmatched bases: 7. DNA of the CDR3: TGTGCCAGCAGCAAGGGGACAGGGGCTTTTCAGCCCCAGCATTTT. Encoded protein: CASSKGTGAFQPQHF.

About this clonotype: This may come from a read error, since a much larger clone is one base off. J is TRBJ1-3 and V is TRBV6-1; maybe TRBD1 (5 bases). The CDR3 runs to 17 residues. Germline assignment: CDR1 MNHNS and CDR2 SASEGT. The CDR3, as DNA: TGTGCCAGCAGCCTACAGGTCCCGGCTGCCGGGGGAAGCACCATATATTTT. This codes for CASSLQVPAAGGSTIYF.

This clonotype appeared many times. CDR3 in amino acids: CASSPTDRGINTGELFF. CDR3 DNA: TGTGCCAGCAGCCCAACGGACAGGGGGATTAACACCGGGGAGCTGTTTTTT. The chain recombines TRBV7-9 with TRBJ2-2; 10 nucleotides align to TRBD1. V lost 5 bases and J lost 2; bases outside the gene matches: 8. The CDR3 totals 17 residues. Germline-derived CDR1 and CDR2 are SEHNR and FQNEAQ (reference sequence).